This T cell receptor beta chain was captured by sequencing in a study of PD-1 blockade in mismatch repair-deficient tumors. Study-level background: Enrolled about 2013-2016, patients had progressing, pretreated mismatch repair-deficient cancers of over nine types.

Looked up from germline, CDR1 is MNHEY and CDR2 is SVGAGI. V lost 6 bases and J lost 4, with 7 bases in between. The CDR3 spans 11 residues. The method was immunoSEQ multiplex PCR; TCRdb's version includes in-frame clones alone and lacks a portion of them. The table records tens of thousands of clones, more than 75% of them present only once. Every patient had mismatch repair deficiency by PCR or immunohistochemistry. The specimen was peripheral blood, collected 4 weeks after starting pembrolizumab. The V gene is TRBV6-5, the J gene TRBJ2-7; D call uncertain. This clonotype originated in an adult with mismatch repair-deficient cancer. Here the CDR3 DNA reads TGTGCCAGCAGGGGCGCATACGAGCAGTACTTC. Amino acids: CASRGAYEQYF.